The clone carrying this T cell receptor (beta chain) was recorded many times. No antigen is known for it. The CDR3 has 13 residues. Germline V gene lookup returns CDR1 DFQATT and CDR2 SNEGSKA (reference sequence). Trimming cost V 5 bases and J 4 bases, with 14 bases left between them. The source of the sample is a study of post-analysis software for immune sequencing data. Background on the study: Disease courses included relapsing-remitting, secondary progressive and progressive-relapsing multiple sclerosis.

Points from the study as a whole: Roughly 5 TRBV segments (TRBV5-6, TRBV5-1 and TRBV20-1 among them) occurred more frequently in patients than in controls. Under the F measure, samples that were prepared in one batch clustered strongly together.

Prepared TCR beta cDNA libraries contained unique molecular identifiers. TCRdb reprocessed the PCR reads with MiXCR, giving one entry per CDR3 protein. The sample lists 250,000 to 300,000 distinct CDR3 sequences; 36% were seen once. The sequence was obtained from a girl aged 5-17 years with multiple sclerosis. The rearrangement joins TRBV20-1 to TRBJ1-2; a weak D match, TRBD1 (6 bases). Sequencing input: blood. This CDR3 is CSAGGQYSYGYTF. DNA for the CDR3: TGCAGTGCTGGCGGACAGTACAGCTATGGCTACACCTTC.